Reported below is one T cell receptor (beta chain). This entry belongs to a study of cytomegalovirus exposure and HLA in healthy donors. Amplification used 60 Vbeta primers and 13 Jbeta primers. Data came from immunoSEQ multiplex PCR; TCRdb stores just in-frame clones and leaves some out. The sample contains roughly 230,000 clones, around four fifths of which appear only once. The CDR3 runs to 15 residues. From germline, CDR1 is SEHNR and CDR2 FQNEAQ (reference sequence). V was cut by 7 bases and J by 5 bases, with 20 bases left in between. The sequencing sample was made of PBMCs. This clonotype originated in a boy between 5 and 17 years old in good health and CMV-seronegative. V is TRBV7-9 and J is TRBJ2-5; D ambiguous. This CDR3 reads CASNGRGSAVETQYF. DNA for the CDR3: TGTGCCAGCAACGGTCGAGGCTCAGCAGTTGAGACCCAGTACTTC.